This TCR beta chain emerged from a study of metastatic and nonmetastatic thyroid tumors (dated by TCRdb to about 2020). With regard to the full study: For patients with malignant and with benign thyroid disease, the researchers compared repertoires between peripheral blood samples and tumor or nodule tissue samples.

Overall results and qualifications from the work: In both blood and tumor samples, TCR beta diversity was reported to be significantly higher in malignant tumors than in benign nodules.

No patient had received any treatment before thyroid surgery. Using T-cell receptor beta sequencing, the study looked back at clinical samples from patients collected from about 2011 to 2019. This clone has ten or more counts. Its specific antigen is unknown. Per-base quality was not reported, and no clone a single base away is much larger than it. The germline V gene gives CDR1 as ENHRY and CDR2 as SYGVKD. Including cysteine and phenylalanine, the CDR3 has 16 amino acids. Just CDR3 DNA is preserved here, 48 bases in frame from base 1. The V end gives up 3 bases and the J end 4 bases, leaving 7 bases in the junction not matched to a gene. The library relied on PCR. Sequencing was carried out with an Illumina HiSeq 4000. High-throughput sequencing was used to profile the TCR beta-chain CDR3 region of each patient. The source study handled its data this way. The researchers built a classifier to tell apart papillary thyroid cancer patients with distant metastasis, based on CDR3 differences among clinicopathological groups. The Shannon index was used to assess repertoire diversity, and the Morisita-Horn index was used to assess tumor-blood repertoire similarity. TCRdb redid the processing of the public reads, applying fastp at Q25 and MiXCR, and retained in-frame beta chains. The authors' filters were not applied to this entry. The table for this sample lists fewer than 40,000 clones; about 20% of them were counted only once. The top ten hold roughly 15% of the sample.

The V and J segments used are TRBV10-3 and TRBJ2-1; a stretch of 9 junction bases matches TRBD1. The TCR comes from a female donor with papillary thyroid cancer or a benign thyroid nodule (not recorded which). Some clones in this sample may be carry-over from other donors' samples. The specimen sequenced was tumor tissue. The encoded CDR3 is CAISDILGQGYNEQFF. The nucleotide sequence reads TGTGCCATCAGTGACATCCTAGGACAGGGGTACAATGAGCAGTTCTTC.